Described below is a single T cell receptor (beta chain) sequence and its context. The target antigen is unknown. These data come from a study of CD8 T cells in ankylosing spondylitis. The study, taken as a whole, reports: In ankylosing spondylitis blood, a motif of roughly eight highly homologous TCR beta variants appeared characteristic. Clones linked to disease were reported to show significant enrichment in matched ankylosing spondylitis synovial fluid.

Germline loops: CDR1 MGHRA, CDR2 YSYEKL. The length of the CDR3 is 16 residues. V gave up 0 bases and J gave up 4 bases; unmatched junction bases: 4. Making use of molecular barcodes, quantitative 5'-RACE generated TCR beta libraries. Each CDR3 protein gets one entry after TCRdb re-called the 5' RACE reads with MiXCR. The sample has some 250,000 distinct CDR3 sequences; roughly 8.6% are singletons. J is TRBJ2-1 and V is TRBV4-1, with TRBD2 matching 9 bases. The specimen sequenced was blood, either unsorted or a sorted T cell fraction (not recorded which). This receptor was identified in a male donor with ankylosing spondylitis or in good health (not recorded which). CDR3 loop: CASSQDSSGGYNEQFF. The CDR3 DNA is TGCGCCAGCAGCCAAGATTCCAGCGGGGGGTACAATGAGCAGTTCTTC.